This entry concerns a single T cell receptor beta chain. The antigen is unknown. The data were obtained in a study of T cells after posttransplantation cyclophosphamide. Overall study findings and caveats: Skin or GI-infiltrating T cells shared few TRB sequences with blood.

Profiling relied on immunoSEQ multiplex PCR, and the TCRdb table lists in-frame clones only, not all of them. The profile shows 8,500 to 9,500 clones, over 95% of them singletons. This CDR3 contains 17 residues. Germline CDR1 is SGHTA and CDR2 is FQGTGA. The trim removed 5 bases at V and 0 bases at J, leaving 6 bases unmatched. The sequence was obtained from a man between 50 and 59 years old in good health, CMV-negative, and a related stem cell transplant donor. This chain joins TRBV7-3 and TRBJ2-6, with 8 bases identical to TRBD1. Sequences were obtained from naive CD8+ T cells sorted from PBMCs. Here the CDR3 DNA reads TGTGCCAGCAGCCCGGATGGACAGGGCTCTGGGGCCAACGTCCTGACTTTC. As protein: CASSPDGQGSGANVLTF.